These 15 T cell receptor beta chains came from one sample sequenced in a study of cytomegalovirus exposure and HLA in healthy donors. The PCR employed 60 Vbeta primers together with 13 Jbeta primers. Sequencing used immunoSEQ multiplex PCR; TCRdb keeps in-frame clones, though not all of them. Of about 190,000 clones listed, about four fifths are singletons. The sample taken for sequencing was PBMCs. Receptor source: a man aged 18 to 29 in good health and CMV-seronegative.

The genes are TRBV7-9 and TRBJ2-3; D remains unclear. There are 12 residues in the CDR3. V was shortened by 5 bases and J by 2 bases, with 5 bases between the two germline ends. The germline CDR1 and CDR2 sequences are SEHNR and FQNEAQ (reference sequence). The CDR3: CASSVVTDTQYF. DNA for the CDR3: TGTGCCAGCAGCGTCGTCACAGATACGCAGTATTTT.

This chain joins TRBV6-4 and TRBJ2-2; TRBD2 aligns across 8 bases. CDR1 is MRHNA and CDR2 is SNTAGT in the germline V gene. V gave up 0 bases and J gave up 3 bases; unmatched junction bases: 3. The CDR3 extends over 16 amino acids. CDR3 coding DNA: TGTGCCAGCAGTGACTCGGCGACTAGCGACACCGGGGAGCTGTTTTTT. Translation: CASSDSATSDTGELFF.

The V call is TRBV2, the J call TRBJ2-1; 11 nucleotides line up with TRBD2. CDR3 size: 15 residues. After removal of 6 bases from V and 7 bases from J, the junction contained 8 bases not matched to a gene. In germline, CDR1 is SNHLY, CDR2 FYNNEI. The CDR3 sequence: CASSISGGAGNEQFF. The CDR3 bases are TGTGCCAGCAGCATTAGCGGGGGGGCGGGGAATGAGCAGTTCTTC.

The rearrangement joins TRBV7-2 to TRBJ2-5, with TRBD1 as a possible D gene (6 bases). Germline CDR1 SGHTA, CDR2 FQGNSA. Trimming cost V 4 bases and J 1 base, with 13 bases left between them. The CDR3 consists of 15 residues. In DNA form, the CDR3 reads TGTGCCAGCAGCTCCTACAGGGCCAGCCAAGAGACCCAGTACTTC. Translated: CASSSYRASQETQYF.

In nucleotides, the CDR3 is TGCGCCAGCAGTCCCAAGAGCGGGGGGGCCGTGGGAGAGACCCAGTACTTC. Protein: CASSPKSGGAVGETQYF. The V gene is TRBV5-1, the J gene TRBJ2-5; 10 positions agree with TRBD2. Per the germline V gene, CDR1 is SGHRS and CDR2 is YFSETQ. V was clipped by 5 bases and J by 4 bases; unmatched bases: 14. The CDR3 consists of 17 residues.

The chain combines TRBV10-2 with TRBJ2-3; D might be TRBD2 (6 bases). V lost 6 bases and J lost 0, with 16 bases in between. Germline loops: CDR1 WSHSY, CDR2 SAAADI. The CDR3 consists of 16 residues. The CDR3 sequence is CASRGGGPLSTDTQYF. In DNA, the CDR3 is TGCGCCAGCAGGGGCGGAGGGCCACTCAGCACAGATACGCAGTATTTT.

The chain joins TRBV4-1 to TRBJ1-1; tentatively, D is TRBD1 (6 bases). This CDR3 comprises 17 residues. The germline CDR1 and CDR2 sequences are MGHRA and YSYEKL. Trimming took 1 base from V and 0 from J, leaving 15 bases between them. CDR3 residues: CASSQGGRGVVNTEAFF. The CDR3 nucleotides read TGCGCCAGCAGCCAAGGAGGGAGGGGGGTCGTGAACACTGAAGCTTTCTTT.

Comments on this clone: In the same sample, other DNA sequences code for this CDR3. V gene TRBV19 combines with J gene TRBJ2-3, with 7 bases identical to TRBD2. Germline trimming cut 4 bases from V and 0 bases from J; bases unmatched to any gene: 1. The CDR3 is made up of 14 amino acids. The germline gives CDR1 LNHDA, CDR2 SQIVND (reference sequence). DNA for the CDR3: TGTGCCAGTAGTACTAGCGGTAGCACAGATACGCAGTATTTT. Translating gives CASSTSGSTDTQYF.

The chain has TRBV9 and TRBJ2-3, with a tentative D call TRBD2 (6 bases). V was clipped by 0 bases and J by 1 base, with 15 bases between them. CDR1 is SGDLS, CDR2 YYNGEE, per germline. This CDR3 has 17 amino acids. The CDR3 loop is CASSVVPAGGGTDTQYF. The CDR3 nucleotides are TGTGCCAGCAGCGTAGTTCCAGCGGGCGGGGGCACAGATACGCAGTATTTT. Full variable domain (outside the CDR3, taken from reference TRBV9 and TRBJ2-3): DSGVTQTPKHLITATGQRVTLRCSPRSGDLSVYWYQQSLDQGLQFLIQYYNGEERAKGNILERFSAQQFPDLHSELNLSSLELGDSALYFCASSVVPAGGGTDTQYFGPGTRLTVL.

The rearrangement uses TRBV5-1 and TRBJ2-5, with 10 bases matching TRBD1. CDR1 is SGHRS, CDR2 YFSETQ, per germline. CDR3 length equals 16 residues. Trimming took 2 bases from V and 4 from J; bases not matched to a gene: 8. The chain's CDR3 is CASSFLTGGEGETQYF. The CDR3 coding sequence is TGCGCCAGCAGCTTTTTGACAGGGGGCGAGGGAGAGACCCAGTACTTC.

Here the CDR3 reads CASSPRLAGVDTQYF. CDR3 nucleotide sequence: TGTGCCAGCTCACCACGACTAGCGGGGGTAGATACGCAGTATTTT. The chain joins TRBV18 to TRBJ2-3, with TRBD2 matching over 12 bases. Germline V gives CDR1 KGHSH, CDR2 LQKENI. CDR3 length: 15 amino acids. The V gene end was trimmed by 1 base and the J gene end by 5 bases; junction bases not matched to a gene: 1.

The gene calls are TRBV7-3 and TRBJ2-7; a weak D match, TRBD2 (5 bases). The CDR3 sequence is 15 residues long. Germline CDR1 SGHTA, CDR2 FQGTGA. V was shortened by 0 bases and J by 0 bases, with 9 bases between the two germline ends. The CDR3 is CASSLTGLSSYEQYF. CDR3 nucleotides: TGTGCCAGCAGCTTAACAGGACTTTCCTCCTACGAGCAGTACTTC. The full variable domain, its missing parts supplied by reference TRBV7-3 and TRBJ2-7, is GAGVSQTPSNKVTEKGKYVELRCDPISGHTALYWYRQSLGQGPEFLIYFQGTGAADDSGLPNDRFFAVRPEGSVSTLKIQRTERGDSAVYLCASSLTGLSSYEQYFGPGTRLTVT.

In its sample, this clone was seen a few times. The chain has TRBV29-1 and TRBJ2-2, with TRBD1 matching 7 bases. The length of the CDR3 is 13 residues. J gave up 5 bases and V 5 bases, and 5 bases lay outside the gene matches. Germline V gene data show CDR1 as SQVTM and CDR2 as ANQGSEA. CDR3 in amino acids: CSVNRGGTGELFF. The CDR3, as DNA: TGCAGCGTTAACAGGGGCGGGACCGGGGAGCTGTTTTTT.

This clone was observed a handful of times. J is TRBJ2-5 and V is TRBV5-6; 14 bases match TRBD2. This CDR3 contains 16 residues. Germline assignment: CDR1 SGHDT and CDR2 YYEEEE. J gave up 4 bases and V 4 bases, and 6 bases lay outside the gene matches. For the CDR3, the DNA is TGTGCCAGCAGCATATCCGGACTAGCGGGGGGAGAGACCCAGTACTTC. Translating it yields CASSISGLAGGETQYF.

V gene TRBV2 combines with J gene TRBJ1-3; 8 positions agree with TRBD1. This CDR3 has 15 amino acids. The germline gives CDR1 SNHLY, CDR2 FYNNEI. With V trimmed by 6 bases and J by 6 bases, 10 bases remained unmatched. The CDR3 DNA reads TGTGCCAGCAGCCTTGGACAGGGTATAGTAAACACCATATATTTT. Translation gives CASSLGQGIVNTIYF.